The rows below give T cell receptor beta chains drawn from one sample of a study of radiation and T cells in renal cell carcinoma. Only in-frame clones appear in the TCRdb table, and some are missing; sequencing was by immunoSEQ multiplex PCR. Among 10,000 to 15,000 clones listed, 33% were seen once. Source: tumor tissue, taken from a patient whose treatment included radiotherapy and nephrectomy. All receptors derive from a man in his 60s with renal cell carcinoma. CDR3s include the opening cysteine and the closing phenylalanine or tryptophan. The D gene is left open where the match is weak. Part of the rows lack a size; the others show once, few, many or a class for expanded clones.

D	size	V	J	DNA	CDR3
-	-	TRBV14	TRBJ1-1	TGTGCCAGCAGCCAAGCCTCCGGGGCTGAAGCTTTCTTT	CASSQASGAEAFF
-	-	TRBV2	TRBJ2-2	TGTGCCAGCAGTTCCAACAGGGTGGAGAACACCGGGGAGCTGTTTTTT	CASSSNRVENTGELFF
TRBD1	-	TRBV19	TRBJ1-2	TGTGCCAGTAGTATACTTGACAGGGTAACGGGCTACACCTTC	CASSILDRVTGYTF
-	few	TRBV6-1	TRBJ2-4	TGTGCCAGCAGTGAATCGCAGGGAAACATTCAGTACTTC	CASSESQGNIQYF
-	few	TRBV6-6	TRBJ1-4	TGTGCCAGCAGTTATACTCATGAAAAACTGTTTTTT	CASSYTHEKLFF
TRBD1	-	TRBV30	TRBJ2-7	TGTGCCTGGATCCCCGGGACAGGGGACTACGAGCAGTACTTC	CAWIPGTGDYEQYF
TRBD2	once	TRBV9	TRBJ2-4	TGTGCCAGCAGCGGAGCGGGGGGCCTCAAAAACATTCAGTACTTC	CASSGAGGLKNIQYF
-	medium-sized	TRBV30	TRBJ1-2	TGTGCCTGGAGTGTAGGACGAACGCCCTATGGCTACACCTTC	CAWSVGRTPYGYTF
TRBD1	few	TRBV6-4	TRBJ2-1	TGTGCCAGCAGTCTTTCCCCAGGGGGTAATGAGCAGTTCTTC	CASSLSPGGNEQFF
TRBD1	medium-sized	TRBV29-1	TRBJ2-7	TGCAGCGTTGTCTTCGCGACAGGGGGATACGAGCAGTACTTC	CSVVFATGGYEQYF
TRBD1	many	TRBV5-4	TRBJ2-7	TGTGCCAGCAGCTTGGAGTGGACAGGGAACTCCTACGAGCAGTACTTC	CASSLEWTGNSYEQYF
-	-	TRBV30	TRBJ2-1	TGTGCCTGGAGTCGGAGGGATGAGCAGTTCTTC	CAWSRRDEQFF
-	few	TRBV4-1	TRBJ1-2	TGCGCCAGCAGCCAAGATACGGCCAGTTACTATGGCTACACCTTC	CASSQDTASYYGYTF
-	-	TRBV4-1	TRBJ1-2	TGCGCCAGCAGCCAAGATAAGGACTCCGGCTATGGCTACACCTTC	CASSQDKDSGYGYTF
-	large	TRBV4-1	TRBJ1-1	TGCGCCAGCAGCCAAGCGGATACTGAAGCTTTCTTT	CASSQADTEAFF
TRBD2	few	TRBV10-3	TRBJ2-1	TGTGCCATCAGTGATGTTGGGTCAGCGGGGGACTATGAGCAGTTCTTC	CAISDVGSAGDYEQFF
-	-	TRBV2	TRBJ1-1	TGTGCCAGCATCCGGGAGACAGGTTTGGCTTTCTTT	CASIRETGLAFF
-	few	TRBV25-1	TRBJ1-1	TGTGCCAGCAGTGAAGGCCAAACTGGGAAAGCTTTCTTT	CASSEGQTGKAFF
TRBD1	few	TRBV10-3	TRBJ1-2	TGTGCCTCCCGGGACAGCCAAAGGTATGGCTACACCTTC	CASRDSQRYGYTF
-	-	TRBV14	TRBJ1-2	TGTGCCAGCAGCCTCCTCGGGCAGGGACGGGACTATGGCTACACCTTC	CASSLLGQGRDYGYTF
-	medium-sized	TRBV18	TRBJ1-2	TGTGCCAGCTCACCTCCACCCATACAGGGCTATGGCTACACCTTC	CASSPPPIQGYGYTF
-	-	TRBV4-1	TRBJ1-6	TGCGCCAGCAGCCAACCCTCCAGGGCCGAATATAATTCACCCCTCCACTTT	CASSQPSRAEYNSPLHF
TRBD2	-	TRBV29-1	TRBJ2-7	TGCAGCGTTGACCGGGGGGACTACGAGCAGTACTTC	CSVDRGDYEQYF
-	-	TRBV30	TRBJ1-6	TGTGCCTGGAGTCCCGGAAGGGAGAATTCACCCCTCCACTTT	CAWSPGRENSPLHF
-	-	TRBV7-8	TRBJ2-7	TGTGCCAGCAGCTTAGATGCAGAGGACTACGAGCAGTACTTC	CASSLDAEDYEQYF
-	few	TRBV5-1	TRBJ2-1	TGCGCCAGCAGCTTGGCACTAGACGCAGACGAGCAGTTCTTC	CASSLALDADEQFF
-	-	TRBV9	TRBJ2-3	TGTGCCAGCAGCGCCTCGGCTGATACGCAGTATTTT	CASSASADTQYF
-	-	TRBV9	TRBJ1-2	TGTGCCAGCAGCGTAGCTGGAGCAGGGAACTATGGCTACACCTTC	CASSVAGAGNYGYTF
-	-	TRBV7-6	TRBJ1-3	TGTGCCAGCAGCTTAGAGCAAGGGGCTGGAAACACCATATATTTT	CASSLEQGAGNTIYF
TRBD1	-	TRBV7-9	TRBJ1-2	TGTGCCAGCAGCTCCTTTGGGACAGCCCCTTATGGCTACACCTTC	CASSSFGTAPYGYTF
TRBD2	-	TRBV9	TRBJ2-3	TGTGCCAGCAGCGCAGCGGGGGGGGTAGATACGCAGTATTTT	CASSAAGGVDTQYF
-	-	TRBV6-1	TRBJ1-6	TGTGCCAGCAGTGGTCGGGCCCCACGGGGCTCCTATAATTCACCCCTCCACTTT	CASSGRAPRGSYNSPLHF
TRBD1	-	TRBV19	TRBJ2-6	TGTGCCTCCCACAGGGGGGCTGGGGCCAACGTCCTGACTTTC	CASHRGAGANVLTF
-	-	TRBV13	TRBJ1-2	TGTGCCAGCAGCCGATCCTTAGGCTACACCTTC	CASSRSLGYTF
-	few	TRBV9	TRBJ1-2	TGTGCCAGCAGCGTAGCGGTGCGCTCGTTCTATGGCTACACCTTC	CASSVAVRSFYGYTF
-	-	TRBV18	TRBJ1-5	TGTGCCAGCTCACCACGACGGGAGGAGCAGCCCCAGCATTTT	CASSPRREEQPQHF
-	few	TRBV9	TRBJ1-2	TGTGCCAGCAGTACCGCGGGCCTCCTGGAGGGTGGCTACACCTTC	CASSTAGLLEGGYTF
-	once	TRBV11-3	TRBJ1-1	TGTGCCAGCAGCTTAGGTGGAGGGTCGAACACTGAAGCTTTCTTT	CASSLGGGSNTEAFF
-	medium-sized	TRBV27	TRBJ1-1	TGTGCCAGCAAGGGGAGTCTCGGTTTTAAGAACACTGAAGCTTTCTTT	CASKGSLGFKNTEAFF
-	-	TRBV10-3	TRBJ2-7	TGTGCCATCAGCACTTCAGGGGCCTACGAGCAGTACTTC	CAISTSGAYEQYF
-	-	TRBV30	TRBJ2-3	TGTGCCTGGGGCACCGGGGATCACATTAGCACAGATACGCAGTATTTT	CAWGTGDHISTDTQYF
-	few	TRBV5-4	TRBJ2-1	TGTGCCAGCAGCTCCCAGACAGGATACAATGAGCAGTTCTTC	CASSSQTGYNEQFF
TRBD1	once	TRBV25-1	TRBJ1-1	TGTGCCAGCAGTCAACAGGGGGGGGCTGAAGCTTTCTTT	CASSQQGGAEAFF
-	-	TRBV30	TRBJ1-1	TGTGCCTGGGAACGGAAGAACACTGAAGCTTTCTTT	CAWERKNTEAFF
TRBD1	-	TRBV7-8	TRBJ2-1	TGTGCCAGCAGCTTAGGAGGGGGCGATGAGCAGTTCTTC	CASSLGGGDEQFF